The rows below give T cell receptor beta chains drawn from one sample of a study of PD-1 blockade in classical Hodgkin lymphoma. Using immunoSEQ multiplex PCR, the repertoire was profiled, and TCRdb retains in-frame clones only, with some absent. In the table there are 20,000 to 30,000 clones, roughly 80% of which are singletons. Material: peripheral blood mononuclear cells (PBMCs), obtained before the second cycle of nivolumab. The source of these receptors is a human donor with classical Hodgkin lymphoma. Both conserved end residues are part of each CDR3. Fields, in order: D gene, J gene, clone size, V gene, CDR3 protein, CDR3 DNA. D genes are given only for firm matches. The size of a clone is reported for some rows only, either as once, few or many, or as a class for expanded clones.

D gene: TRBD2
J gene: TRBJ2-7
clone size: .
V gene: TRBV5-4
CDR3 protein: CASSTGTSIVYEQYF
CDR3 DNA: TGTGCCAGCAGCACCGGGACTAGCATAGTCTACGAGCAGTACTTC

D gene: .
J gene: TRBJ2-2
clone size: once
V gene: TRBV7-8
CDR3 protein: CASSSDRNTGELFF
CDR3 DNA: TGTGCCAGCAGCTCCGACAGGAACACCGGGGAGCTGTTTTTT

D gene: .
J gene: TRBJ1-4
clone size: .
V gene: TRBV7-6
CDR3 protein: CASSPTALTNEKLFF
CDR3 DNA: TGTGCCAGCAGCCCTACAGCACTAACTAATGAAAAACTGTTTTTT

D gene: TRBD1
J gene: TRBJ1-5
clone size: .
V gene: TRBV19
CDR3 protein: CASSRGGPGRPQHF
CDR3 DNA: TGTGCCAGTAGCAGGGGGGGCCCGGGACGGCCCCAGCATTTT

D gene: .
J gene: TRBJ1-1
clone size: .
V gene: TRBV19
CDR3 protein: CASSPTDFSDTEAFF
CDR3 DNA: TGTGCCAGTAGCCCCACGGACTTTTCGGACACTGAAGCTTTCTTT

D gene: .
J gene: TRBJ2-2
clone size: .
V gene: TRBV18
CDR3 protein: CASSPPKGKGQADTGELFF
CDR3 DNA: TGTGCCAGCTCACCACCGAAGGGAAAGGGGCAGGCGGACACCGGGGAGCTGTTTTTT

D gene: .
J gene: TRBJ1-4
clone size: .
V gene: TRBV15
CDR3 protein: CATSRDARTNEKLFF
CDR3 DNA: TGTGCCACCAGCAGAGATGCCAGAACTAATGAAAAACTGTTTTTT

D gene: TRBD2
J gene: TRBJ2-1
clone size: .
V gene: TRBV6-7
CDR3 protein: CASSYGAGRKTYNEQFF
CDR3 DNA: TGTGCCAGCAGTTACGGAGCGGGACGTAAAACTTACAATGAGCAGTTCTTC

D gene: .
J gene: TRBJ1-5
clone size: .
V gene: TRBV10-3
CDR3 protein: CAISAGPISNQPQHF
CDR3 DNA: TGTGCCATCAGTGCGGGACCAATTAGCAATCAGCCCCAGCATTTT

D gene: TRBD1
J gene: TRBJ2-5
clone size: .
V gene: TRBV7-6
CDR3 protein: CASLKWDSQTETQYF
CDR3 DNA: TGTGCCAGCTTAAAGTGGGACAGCCAGACCGAGACCCAGTACTTC

D gene: .
J gene: TRBJ2-7
clone size: few
V gene: TRBV6-5
CDR3 protein: CASSYSESYEQYF
CDR3 DNA: TGTGCCAGCAGTTACTCCGAGTCCTACGAGCAGTACTTC

D gene: .
J gene: TRBJ2-1
clone size: .
V gene: TRBV7-2
CDR3 protein: CASSRGGGLGSYNEQFF
CDR3 DNA: TGTGCCAGCAGCCGAGGGGGGGGGCTTGGCTCCTACAATGAGCAGTTCTTC

D gene: .
J gene: TRBJ1-1
clone size: once
V gene: TRBV5-4
CDR3 protein: CASSSGNTEAFF
CDR3 DNA: TGTGCCAGCAGCTCAGGGAACACTGAAGCTTTCTTT

D gene: .
J gene: TRBJ2-2
clone size: .
V gene: TRBV11-3
CDR3 protein: CASSLVRNTGELFF
CDR3 DNA: TGTGCCAGCAGCTTAGTCAGGAACACCGGGGAGCTGTTTTTT

D gene: .
J gene: TRBJ2-4
clone size: once
V gene: TRBV5-6
CDR3 protein: CASSFPGMGAKNIQYF
CDR3 DNA: TGTGCCAGCAGCTTTCCAGGGATGGGCGCCAAAAACATTCAGTACTTC